The 16 T cell receptor beta chains reported below all come from one sample, sequenced in a study of T-cell reconstitution after alpha-beta-depleted transplantation in children. Unique molecular identifiers were incorporated when the TCRbeta library was constructed. Each CDR3 protein is one row after TCRdb ran MiXCR on the PCR reads. This sample has about 340,000 distinct CDR3 sequences, with around 10% found just once. This sample comprised PBMCs from the stem cell graft donor, obtained from the stem cell graft. The receptors stem from a human donor who donated a stem cell graft to a child with acute lymphoblastic leukemia.

The rearrangement joins TRBV9 to TRBJ1-2; 7 bases agree with TRBD1. V gave up 4 bases and J gave up 4 bases; unmatched junction bases: 7. Germline assignment: CDR1 SGDLS and CDR2 YYNGEE. The CDR3 length is 14 residues. The CDR3 DNA follows: TGTGCCAGCAGCATAACAGGGGATGGCTATGGCTACACCTTC. Its translation: CASSITGDGYGYTF.

The genes are TRBV10-3 and TRBJ2-2; 7 bases agree with TRBD2. With V trimmed by 5 bases and J by 6 bases, 6 bases remained unmatched. The CDR3 totals 14 residues. The V gene's germline CDR1 is ENHRY and CDR2 SYGVKD. In DNA form, the CDR3 reads TGTGCCATCAGTAGCCGACTAGCCCCCGGGGAGCTGTTTTTT. Amino acid sequence: CAISSRLAPGELFF.

The chain recombines TRBV30 with TRBJ2-1; D is ambiguous. The V and J ends lost 3 bases and 10 bases respectively, with 7 bases between them. CDR3 length equals 10 residues. From germline, CDR1 is GTSNPN and CDR2 SVGIG (reference sequence). CDR3 in DNA: TGTGCCTGGAGGGATACGGAGCAGTTCTTC. The encoded protein is CAWRDTEQFF.

This clonotype was found many times. This chain joins TRBV2 and TRBJ2-1, with 11 bases identical to TRBD2. V shed 4 bases and J 7 bases; nucleotides not matched to a gene: 3. Germline V gene lookup returns CDR1 SNHLY and CDR2 FYNNEI. The CDR3 contains 14 residues. In nucleotides, the CDR3 is TGTGCCAGCAGTGGACTAGCGGGACGAAATGAGCAGTTCTTC. Protein product: CASSGLAGRNEQFF. The whole variable domain, filled in from reference TRBV2 and TRBJ2-1, reads EPEVTQTPSHQVTQMGQEVILRCVPISNHLYFYWYRQILGQKVEFLVSFYNNEISEKSEIFDDQFSVERPDGSNFTLKIRSTKLEDSAMYFCASSGLAGRNEQFFGPGTRLTVL.

The gene calls are TRBV20-1 and TRBJ2-3; 9 bases align to TRBD2. CDR3 length: 16 amino acids. J gave up 5 bases and V 0 bases, and 9 bases lay outside the gene matches. Per germline, CDR1 DFQATT and CDR2 SNEGSKA (reference sequence). CDR3: CSARDPAGGRGDTQYF. In nucleotides, the CDR3 is TGCAGTGCTAGAGATCCGGCGGGAGGGAGGGGAGATACGCAGTATTTT.

Only a few counts were recorded for this clonotype. CDR3 loop: CSAGQGATDTQYF. Here the CDR3 DNA reads TGCAGTGCAGGTCAGGGAGCCACAGATACGCAGTATTTT. The genes are TRBV20-1 and TRBJ2-3; D is tentatively TRBD1 or TRBD2 (5 bases each). CDR3 length: 13 amino acids. The V gene lost 6 bases and the J gene lost 2 bases, with 12 bases spanning the gap. Germline V gene lookup returns CDR1 DFQATT and CDR2 SNEGSKA (reference sequence).

This clonotype came up a few times. V and J are TRBV27 and TRBJ2-3, with TRBD2 as a possible D gene (6 bases). Trimming removed 3 bases from V and 4 bases from J, with 17 bases in between. CDR3 length equals 16 residues. The V gene's germline CDR1 is MNHEY and CDR2 SMNVEV (reference sequence). CDR3 protein: CASSFRPLGGADTQYF. Here the CDR3 DNA reads TGTGCCAGCAGTTTCCGGCCTCTAGGAGGGGCAGATACGCAGTATTTT.

This clonotype has a handful of counts. This chain joins TRBV20-1 and TRBJ2-5; the D gene is possibly TRBD1 (5 bases). CDR3 size: 12 residues. Germline CDR1 is DFQATT and CDR2 is SNEGSKA (reference sequence). The ends were cut back, 8 bases at V and 4 bases at J, with 14 bases in the middle. The CDR3 protein is CSSRNDRETQYF. For the CDR3, the DNA is TGCAGTTCCAGGAACGACAGAGAGACCCAGTACTTC.

This clonotype was detected many times. The V gene is TRBV5-1, the J gene TRBJ1-5; tentatively, D is TRBD1 (5 bases). The CDR3 runs to 15 residues. Germline assignment: CDR1 SGHRS and CDR2 YFSETQ. V was pared by 4 bases and J by 5 bases, with 16 bases between. CDR3 coding DNA: TGCGCCAGCAGCCAAAGTCCAGGGAGTGATCAGCCCCAGCATTTT. Translated: CASSQSPGSDQPQHF.

V is TRBV29-1 and J is TRBJ2-5; 14 nucleotides match TRBD2. Germline V CDR1 and CDR2: SQVTM, ANQGSEA. The junction had 2 bases not matched to a gene; V was cut back by 2 bases and J by 0 bases. The CDR3 length is 16 residues. The CDR3 protein is CSVESGLAGDQETQYF. Written as DNA, the CDR3 is TGCAGCGTTGAATCGGGACTAGCGGGAGACCAAGAGACCCAGTACTTC.

This clonotype was recorded many times. V and J are TRBV6-2 or TRBV6-3 and TRBJ1-5; 7 nucleotides align to TRBD1. The CDR3 totals 17 residues. V dropped 2 bases and J dropped 0; count of bases not matched to a gene: 7. From germline, CDR1 is MNHEY and CDR2 SVGEGT. CDR3 DNA sequence: TGTGCCAGCAGTTACCCCGGACAGGCCTATAGCAATCAGCCCCAGCATTTT. It translates to CASSYPGQAYSNQPQHF.

The chain links TRBV7-9 to TRBJ2-7; the match to TRBD1 covers 10 bases. With V trimmed by 3 bases and J by 4 bases, 6 bases remained unmatched. This CDR3 region has 15 residues. The germline V gene encodes CDR1 SEHNR and CDR2 FQNEAQ (reference sequence). The chain's CDR3 is CASSFPGQGYYEQYF. DNA of the CDR3: TGTGCCAGCAGCTTTCCGGGACAGGGGTATTACGAGCAGTACTTC.

This clonotype was detected a few times. The V call is TRBV6-2 or TRBV6-3, the J call TRBJ2-1; 11 bases match TRBD2. This CDR3 comprises 17 residues. Trimming removed 7 bases from V and 0 bases from J; junction bases left unmatched: 8. CDR1 MNHEY and CDR2 SVGEGT come from the germline V gene. CDR3 residues: CASNFGLAGSSYNEQFF. For the CDR3, the DNA is TGTGCCAGCAACTTCGGACTAGCGGGTAGCTCCTACAATGAGCAGTTCTTC.

This clonotype has more than one count but fewer than ten. V and J are TRBV27 and TRBJ1-4; D is possibly TRBD1 (5 bases). Germline V gene lookup returns CDR1 MNHEY and CDR2 SMNVEV (reference sequence). The V and J ends lost 5 bases and 0 bases respectively, with 13 bases between them. The CDR3 loop spans 16 amino acids. The CDR3 DNA sequence: TGTGCCAGCAGTGAAGACAGCGTTGCAACTAATGAAAAACTGTTTTTT. Its translation: CASSEDSVATNEKLFF.

This clonotype appeared many times. The chain employs TRBV5-1 and TRBJ2-3; tentative D call: TRBD2 (5 bases). The CDR3 loop spans 12 amino acids. V lost 5 bases, J lost 4 bases, and 8 bases lay in between. Germline-derived CDR1 and CDR2 are SGHRS and YFSETQ. CDR3: CASRLESDTQYF. CDR3 DNA: TGCGCCAGCAGACTAGAGTCAGATACGCAGTATTTT.

This clonotype was counted many times. For the CDR3, the DNA is TGTGCCAGCAGCCACGTCCAGCGGGAGCATTACAATGAGCAGTTCTTC. It encodes CASSHVQREHYNEQFF. The rearrangement links TRBV7-2 to TRBJ2-1, with 8 bases aligning to TRBD2. This CDR3 spans 16 amino acids. V shed 5 bases, J shed 4 bases, and the junction held 10 bases outside the gene matches. CDR1 and CDR2 from the germline V gene are SGHTA and FQGNSA. The full variable domain, rest sourced from reference TRBV7-2 and TRBJ2-1, is GAGVSQSPSNKVTEKGKDVELRCDPISGHTALYWYRQSLGQGLEFLIYFQGNSAPDKSGLPSDRFSAERTGGSVSTLTIQRTQQEDSAVYLCASSHVQREHYNEQFFGPGTRLTVL.